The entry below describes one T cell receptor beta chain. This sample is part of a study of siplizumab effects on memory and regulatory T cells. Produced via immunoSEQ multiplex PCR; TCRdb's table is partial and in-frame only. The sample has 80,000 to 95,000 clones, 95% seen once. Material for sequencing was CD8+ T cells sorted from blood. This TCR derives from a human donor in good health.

CDR3 in DNA: TGTGCCAGCAGCATGGGACTGAGCACTGAAGCTTTCTTT. Its protein is CASSMGLSTEAFF. V and J are TRBV7-2 and TRBJ1-1; weak D call: TRBD1 (5 bases). Germline CDR1 reads SGHTA; CDR2 reads FQGNSA. This CDR3 contains 13 residues. V was pared by 5 bases and J by 4 bases, with 11 bases between.